One and the same sample provided the 29 T cell receptor beta chains below, sequenced in a study of shared clonotypes between healthy human individuals. Libraries were prepared by immunoSEQ multiplex PCR; TCRdb keeps only in-frame clonotypes and omits some of them. The sample has some 500,000 clones, almost 97% seen once; the top ten hold 0.05% to 0.07%. Sequences were obtained from naive CD4+ T cells sorted from blood. The subset denotes: CD45RA+ positively selected. These receptors originate from a woman younger than 45 in good health.

V is TRBV19 and J is TRBJ2-1; 9 bases match TRBD1. The V and J ends lost 4 bases and 4 bases, in that order; junction bases with no gene match: 5. The germline V gene encodes CDR1 LNHDA and CDR2 SQIVND (reference sequence). The CDR3 length is 15 residues. CDR3 sequence (DNA): TGTGCCAGTAGTAACCGGGACAGGGTATACAATGAGCAGTTCTTC. Translating gives CASSNRDRVYNEQFF.

The V and J genes are TRBV7-2 and TRBJ2-7; D is perhaps TRBD1 (6 bases). The CDR3 is 14 residues long. CDR1 and CDR2 from the germline V gene are SGHTA and FQGNSA. V lost 3 bases, J lost 2 bases, and 11 bases lay in between. The CDR3 DNA sequence: TGTGCCAGCAGCTTCCAGGGGACCACCTACGAGCAGTACTTC. Translated: CASSFQGTTYEQYF.

This rearrangement joins TRBV9 to TRBJ2-3; D uncertain. The CDR3 sequence is 12 residues long. Germline loops: CDR1 SGDLS, CDR2 YYNGEE. Trimming took 0 bases from V and 5 from J, leaving 4 bases between them. Here the CDR3 reads CASSVVQDTQYF. CDR3 sequence (DNA): TGTGCCAGCAGCGTAGTGCAAGATACGCAGTATTTT.

The rearrangement uses TRBV9 and TRBJ2-5, with a tentative D call TRBD2 (6 bases). V lost 3 bases to trimming and J lost 5 bases, with 20 bases between them. The CDR3 runs 16 residues. Germline CDR1 SGDLS, CDR2 YYNGEE. CDR3 in DNA: TGTGCCAGCAGCGGACCTGGGATCGGGAGTGGGGAGACCCAGTACTTC. Amino acids: CASSGPGIGSGETQYF.

The genes are TRBV9 and TRBJ2-7; 9 nucleotides line up with TRBD1. The ends lost 9 bases at V and 5 bases at J; junction bases unmatched: 9. CDR3 length equals 13 residues. Per the germline V gene, CDR1 is SGDLS and CDR2 is YYNGEE. In DNA form, the CDR3 reads TGTGCCAAAGGGACAGGGTCACTGAACGAGCAGTACTTC. It encodes CAKGTGSLNEQYF.

This rearrangement joins TRBV28 to TRBJ2-1; D unclear. The germline V and J ends were trimmed by 5 bases and 3 bases, with 14 bases remaining between them. In germline, CDR1 is MDHEN, CDR2 SYDVKM. The CDR3 has 15 amino acids. CDR3 sequence reads: CASSERLDVYNEQFF. CDR3 coding DNA: TGTGCCAGCAGTGAGAGGCTCGACGTCTACAATGAGCAGTTCTTC.

The CDR3 protein is CASSLHQETQYF. The DNA for the CDR3 is TGTGCCAGCAGTTTACATCAAGAGACCCAGTACTTC. This rearrangement joins TRBV28 to TRBJ2-5; D unresolved. With 2 bases removed from V and 2 bases from J, the gap between germline ends came to 3 bases. This CDR3 has 12 amino acids. From germline, CDR1 is MDHEN and CDR2 SYDVKM.

V and J are TRBV6-5 and TRBJ2-1, with 8 nucleotides matching TRBD1. The CDR3 has 16 residues. The ends lost 2 bases at V and 1 base at J; junction bases unmatched: 4. The germline gives CDR1 MNHEY, CDR2 SVGAGI. The CDR3 is CASSYGGQGSYNEQFF. As DNA, the CDR3 is TGTGCCAGCAGTTACGGCGGACAGGGATCCTACAATGAGCAGTTCTTC.

The chain uses TRBV6-5 and TRBJ1-2; 8 bases fit TRBD1. This CDR3 has 14 amino acids. Germline V gene data show CDR1 as MNHEY and CDR2 as SVGAGI. J was trimmed by 4 bases and V by 3 bases; bases with no gene match: 4. In nucleotides, the CDR3 is TGTGCCAGCAGTTATCAGGACAGGGCCTATGGCTACACCTTC. Protein sequence: CASSYQDRAYGYTF.

The chain carries TRBV28 and TRBJ2-5; TRBD1 aligns across 7 bases. Gene TRBJ2-7 matches the end of the DNA better, so the J call may be wrong. This CDR3 region has 15 residues. Germline CDR1 reads MDHEN; CDR2 reads SYDVKM. CDR3 nucleotides: TGTGCCAGCAGTTTCGACCCAGGGGGCTCCTACGAGCAGTACTTC. It is translated as CASSFDPGGSYEQYF.

The V call is TRBV18, the J call TRBJ1-4, with a tentative D call TRBD1 (5 bases). CDR1 is KGHSH, CDR2 LQKENI, per germline. CDR3 length: 17 amino acids. Trimming pared 2 bases from V and 0 bases from J, leaving 13 bases between. Written as DNA, the CDR3 is TGTGCCAGCTCACCAAATTTACAGGAGGCAACTAATGAAAAACTGTTTTTT. Its translation: CASSPNLQEATNEKLFF. The variable domain in full, with the rest retrieved from reference TRBV18 and TRBJ1-4, is NAGVMQNPRHLVRRRGQEARLRCSPMKGHSHVYWYRQLPEEGLKFMVYLQKENIIDESGMPKERFSAEFPKEGPSILRIQQVVRGDSAAYFCASSPNLQEATNEKLFFGSGTQLSVL.

This CDR3 reads CASSDPSGSRYEQYF. CDR3 bases: TGTGCCAGCAGTGACCCTAGCGGGAGCAGGTACGAGCAGTACTTC. The rearrangement joins TRBV6-1 to TRBJ2-7; TRBD2 matches 10 bases. With V trimmed by 3 bases and J by 4 bases, 6 bases remained unmatched. From germline, CDR1 is MNHNS and CDR2 SASEGT. CDR3 length equals 15 residues.

The chain carries TRBV11-2 and TRBJ2-5, with D tentatively TRBD2 (5 bases). The DNA end is a closer match to TRBJ2-7, so the J assignment may be wrong. The CDR3 runs 15 residues. Germline V gene data show CDR1 as SGHAT and CDR2 as FQNNGV. The CDR3 DNA is TGTGCCAGCAGCTGGACGTCGGGAAACTCTTACGAGCAGTACTTC. Protein product: CASSWTSGNSYEQYF.

Notes on this clone: Compared with germline, one end of the junction differs, possibly owing to a read error. The chain carries TRBV4-1 and TRBJ2-7, with D possibly TRBD2 on 5 matching bases. CDR3 size: 16 residues. Germline CDR1 MGHRA, CDR2 YSYEKL. The CDR3 here is CASRQDSGGRYYEQYF. DNA of the CDR3: TGCGCCAGCCGCCAAGATAGTGGCGGGCGTTACTACGAGCAGTACTTC.

J is TRBJ2-7 and V is TRBV6-1; D is perhaps TRBD1 (5 bases). Germline assignment: CDR1 MNHNS and CDR2 SASEGT. V was trimmed by 7 bases and J by 6 bases, leaving 19 bases between them. This CDR3 has 14 residues. This chain's CDR3 is CASNAGYGNSEQYF. CDR3 sequence (DNA): TGTGCCAGCAATGCAGGGTACGGTAACTCCGAGCAGTACTTC.

This sequence joins TRBV11-2 and TRBJ1-2; 9 bases fit TRBD1. Germline trimming cut 5 bases from V and 4 bases from J; bases unmatched to any gene: 5. CDR3 length: 14 amino acids. Germline CDR1 reads SGHAT; CDR2 reads FQNNGV. DNA for the CDR3: TGTGCCAGCAGCCAACAGGGGGCTTTCTATGGCTACACCTTC. Translating it yields CASSQQGAFYGYTF.

The V call is TRBV27, the J call TRBJ2-1, with 13 bases lining up with TRBD2. CDR1 and CDR2 from the germline V gene are MNHEY and SMNVEV (reference sequence). Trimming removed 6 bases from V and 5 bases from J; junction bases left unmatched: 10. The CDR3 runs to 17 residues. CDR3 loop: CASSIRLAGGLNNEQFF. CDR3 in DNA: TGTGCCAGCAGCATCCGACTAGCGGGAGGTCTCAACAATGAGCAGTTCTTC.

The J gene is TRBJ2-2, the V gene TRBV19, with 10 bases matching TRBD2. CDR1 LNHDA and CDR2 SQIVND come from the germline V gene (reference sequence). The junction had 5 bases not matched to a gene; V was cut back by 5 bases and J by 5 bases. The CDR3 has 15 amino acids. CDR3 in DNA: TGTGCCAGTAGTGGTGCTAGCGGGAGTACCGGGGAGCTGTTTTTT. Residues: CASSGASGSTGELFF.

V gene TRBV30 combines with J gene TRBJ2-5; D not resolved. The CDR3 runs 14 residues. V was pared by 5 bases and J by 2 bases, with 15 bases between. Looked up from germline, CDR1 is GTSNPN and CDR2 is SVGIG (reference sequence). CDR3 in amino acids: CAWGHDHVQETQYF. CDR3 DNA: TGTGCCTGGGGGCACGACCATGTTCAAGAGACCCAGTACTTC.

The chain joins TRBV28 to TRBJ1-5, with D possibly matching TRBD1 (5 bases). Germline CDR1 reads MDHEN; CDR2 reads SYDVKM. V gave up 0 bases and J gave up 5 bases, with 14 bases separating them. This CDR3 is 16 amino acids long. CDR3 protein: CASSLWGPAGYQPQHF. The CDR3 nucleotides read TGTGCCAGCAGTTTATGGGGGCCGGCAGGGTATCAGCCCCAGCATTTT.

The chain joins TRBV5-6 to TRBJ1-4; D is undetermined. V was cut by 2 bases and J by 7 bases, with 15 bases left in between. The CDR3 has 15 amino acids. Germline assignment: CDR1 SGHDT and CDR2 YYEEEE. The CDR3, as DNA: TGTGCCAGCAGCTTAAGGGCGGTGGGGATTGAAAAACTGTTTTTT. It codes for CASSLRAVGIEKLFF.

This chain joins TRBV19 and TRBJ2-7; 8 bases map to TRBD1. The V gene end was trimmed by 4 bases and the J gene end by 3 bases; junction bases not matched to a gene: 5. The germline V gene has CDR1 LNHDA and CDR2 SQIVND (reference sequence). This CDR3 spans 14 amino acids. The DNA for the CDR3 is TGTGCCAGTAGTACGCAGGGGGCTGGCTACGAGCAGTACTTC. Translation: CASSTQGAGYEQYF.

The chain links TRBV6-6 to TRBJ2-7, with TRBD1 matching over 9 bases. Germline CDR1 reads MNHNY; CDR2 reads SVGAGI (reference sequence). Losses at the gene ends were 6 bases for V and 5 bases for J; bases not matched to a gene: 5. CDR3 length: 13 residues. The CDR3 sequence: CASSTGTGNEQYF. The CDR3 nucleotides are TGTGCCAGCAGCACCGGGACAGGGAACGAGCAGTACTTC.

The chain carries TRBV18 and TRBJ2-6; 7 bases are shared with TRBD1. Germline CDR1 KGHSH, CDR2 LQKENI. J was trimmed by 2 bases and V by 1 base; bases with no gene match: 2. The CDR3 length is 16 residues. The CDR3 is CASSPLDRAGANVLTF. The CDR3 coding sequence is TGTGCCAGCTCACCACTAGACAGGGCTGGGGCCAACGTCCTGACTTTC.

Details on this clone: The identical CDR3 is also encoded by other nucleotide sequences in the sample. V is TRBV5-1 and J is TRBJ2-3; no clear D. CDR3 size: 15 residues. The V gene lost 4 bases and the J gene lost 0 bases, with 12 bases spanning the gap. CDR1 and CDR2 from the germline V gene are SGHRS and YFSETQ. The CDR3: CASSPLGGSTDTQYF. As DNA, the CDR3 is TGCGCCAGCAGCCCCCTCGGCGGCAGCACAGATACGCAGTATTTT.

Regarding this clone: At the DNA level, this CDR3 is encoded by other sequences in the same sample as well. V and J are TRBV29-1 and TRBJ1-1, with D unresolved. This CDR3 has 13 amino acids. V lost 4 bases to trimming and J lost 0 bases, with 9 bases between them. Germline CDR1 SQVTM, CDR2 ANQGSEA. CDR3 in DNA: TGCAGCGTTGCGGGCCGACTGAACACTGAAGCTTTCTTT. This translates into CSVAGRLNTEAFF.

The chain links TRBV2 to TRBJ2-5, with unresolved D. CDR1 is SNHLY and CDR2 is FYNNEI in the germline V gene. V lost 1 base to trimming and J lost 0 bases, with 3 bases between them. The CDR3 covers 13 residues. CDR3 amino acids: CASSEEYQETQYF. CDR3 coding DNA: TGTGCCAGCAGTGAAGAGTACCAAGAGACCCAGTACTTC.

The chain has TRBV28 and TRBJ2-7; a weak D match, TRBD1 (6 bases). Germline V CDR1 and CDR2: MDHEN, SYDVKM. The CDR3 runs 14 residues. Between the trimmed V and J ends, which lost 5 bases and 2 bases, there was a span of 13 bases. CDR3 DNA sequence: TGTGCCAGCAGTAGACAGGTTCCCCCCTACGAGCAGTACTTC. This encodes CASSRQVPPYEQYF.

The chain joins TRBV18 to TRBJ1-3; D call uncertain. CDR3 length equals 12 residues. Trimming removed 7 bases from V and 7 bases from J, with 11 bases in between. Germline V lookup: CDR1 KGHSH, CDR2 LQKENI. CDR3 sequence (DNA): TGTGCCAGCTTCGGACGAGAGAACACCATATATTTT. This encodes CASFGRENTIYF.